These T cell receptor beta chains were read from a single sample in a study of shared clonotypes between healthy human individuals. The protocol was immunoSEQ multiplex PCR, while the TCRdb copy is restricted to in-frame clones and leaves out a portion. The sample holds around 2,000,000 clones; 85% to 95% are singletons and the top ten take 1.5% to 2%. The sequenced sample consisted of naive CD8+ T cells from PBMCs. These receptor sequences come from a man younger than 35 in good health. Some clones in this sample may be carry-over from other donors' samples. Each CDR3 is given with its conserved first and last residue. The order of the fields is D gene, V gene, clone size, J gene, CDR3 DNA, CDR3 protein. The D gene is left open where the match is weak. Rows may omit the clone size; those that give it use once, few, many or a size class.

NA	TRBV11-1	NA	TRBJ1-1	TGTGCCAGCAGCTTAGGTACCTACACTGAAGCTTTCTTT	CASSLGTYTEAFF
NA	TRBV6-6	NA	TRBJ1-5	TGTGCCAGCAGCCGGGGAGATAGAAATCAGCCCCAGCATTTT	CASSRGDRNQPQHF
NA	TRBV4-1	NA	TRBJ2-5	TGCGCCAGCAGCCAAGATAGCCACCACGGGGAGACCCAGTACTTC	CASSQDSHHGETQYF
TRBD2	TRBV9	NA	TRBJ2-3	TGTGCCAGCAGCGTAGGGGAGGGCCCGCAGTATTTT	CASSVGEGPQYF
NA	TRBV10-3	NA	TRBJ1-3	TGTGCCACCAACCACTTAACTCAGGGACCTGGAAACACCATATATTTT	CATNHLTQGPGNTIYF
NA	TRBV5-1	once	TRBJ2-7	TGCGCCAGCCAGGACCCCCAGATAGTCGAGCAGTACTTC	CASQDPQIVEQYF
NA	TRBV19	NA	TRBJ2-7	TGTGCCAGTAGTATTGGGGTTGGTTCGAGCAAGCAGTACTTC	CASSIGVGSSKQYF
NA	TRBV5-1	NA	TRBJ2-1	TGCGCCAGCAGCTTGACCAAGCGGAGCTCCTACAATGAGCAGTTCTTC	CASSLTKRSSYNEQFF
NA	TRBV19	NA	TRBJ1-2	TGTGCCAGTAGGGCCTTAACGGAGCTTAACTATGGCTACACCTTC	CASRALTELNYGYTF
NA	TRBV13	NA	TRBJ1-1	TGTGCCAGCAGCTTAGTTAGGGGAAGGGAAGCTTTCTTT	CASSLVRGREAFF
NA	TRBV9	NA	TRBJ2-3	TGTGCCAGCAGCGGAGAAGGGGGAGGGGATACGCAGTATTTT	CASSGEGGGDTQYF
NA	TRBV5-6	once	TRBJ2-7	TGTGCCAGCAGCTTGGGACAGTACTCCTACGAGCAGTACTTC	CASSLGQYSYEQYF
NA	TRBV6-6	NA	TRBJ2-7	TGTGCCAGCACTCACATCGGGGAGCAGTACTTC	CASTHIGEQYF
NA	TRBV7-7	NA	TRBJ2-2	TGTGCCAGCAGCCATGGGGCCCGGGGCACCGGGGAGCTGTTTTTT	CASSHGARGTGELFF
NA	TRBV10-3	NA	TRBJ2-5	TGTGCCATCAGTGAGTCTGGGTGGGAGACCCAGTACTTC	CAISESGWETQYF
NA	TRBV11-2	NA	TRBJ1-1	TGTGCCAGCAGCCATCAGAACACTGAAGCTTTCTTT	CASSHQNTEAFF
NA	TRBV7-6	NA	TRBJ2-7	TGTGCCAGCAGCTTAGATCCGACAGCCTCCTACGAGCAGTACTTC	CASSLDPTASYEQYF
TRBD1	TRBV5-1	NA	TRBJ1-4	TGCGCCAGCAGCCGAGGGGGCGGTAATGAAAAACTGTTTTTT	CASSRGGGNEKLFF
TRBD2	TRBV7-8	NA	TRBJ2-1	TGTGCCAGCAGCCTAGGACTAGCGGGAAATCCCTACAATGAGCAGTTCTTC	CASSLGLAGNPYNEQFF
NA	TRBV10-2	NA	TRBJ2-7	TGCGCCAGCAGAGAGAGGGGGGCCAGACCCTACGAGCAGTACTTC	CASRERGARPYEQYF
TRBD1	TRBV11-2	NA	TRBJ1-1	TGTGCCAGCAGCTCTTGGGGGGGAGCCGGGACAGGCACTGAAGCTTTCTTT	CASSSWGGAGTGTEAFF